This entry lists 20 T cell receptor beta chains sequenced from one sample in a study of blood T cell repertoires in COVID-19. The method was immunoSEQ multiplex PCR; TCRdb's version includes in-frame clones alone and lacks a portion of them. The sample records about 210,000 clones, around 83% being singletons. The sample comprised peripheral blood. The source of these receptors is a woman aged 45-65 years with acute or convalescent COVID-19.

The rearrangement joins TRBV6-5 to TRBJ2-1; 7 bases align to TRBD1. Germline CDR1 is MNHEY and CDR2 is SVGAGI. Losses at the gene ends were 6 bases for V and 3 bases for J; bases not matched to a gene: 5. This CDR3 is 14 amino acids long. In DNA form, the CDR3 reads TGTGCCAGCAGATACGGGACAGTCTACAATGAGCAGTTCTTC. This codes for CASRYGTVYNEQFF.

V and J are TRBV2 and TRBJ1-4, with a tentative D call TRBD1 (5 bases). Trimming took 8 bases from V and 5 from J, leaving 15 bases between them. This CDR3 contains 14 residues. Per the germline V gene, CDR1 is SNHLY and CDR2 is FYNNEI. In DNA form, the CDR3 reads TGTGCCAGCCGGGGGGACGGTGGCAATGAAAAACTGTTTTTT. Protein product: CASRGDGGNEKLFF.

The chain carries TRBV18 and TRBJ2-5; a weak D match, TRBD2 (5 bases). The CDR3 loop spans 15 amino acids. CDR1 KGHSH and CDR2 LQKENI come from the germline V gene. The V end lost 1 base, the J end lost 0 bases, and 9 bases lay between the germline ends. CDR3 protein: CASSPQAGNQETQYF. The CDR3 bases are TGTGCCAGCTCACCACAGGCGGGCAACCAAGAGACCCAGTACTTC. Based on the CDR3 plus reference TRBV18 and TRBJ2-5, the full variable domain is NAGVMQNPRHLVRRRGQEARLRCSPMKGHSHVYWYRQLPEEGLKFMVYLQKENIIDESGMPKERFSAEFPKEGPSILRIQQVVRGDSAAYFCASSPQAGNQETQYFGPGTRLLVL.

The V gene is TRBV10-3, the J gene TRBJ2-3, with D possibly matching TRBD1 (6 bases). The CDR3 spans 15 residues. Trimming took off 8 bases at V and 6 bases at J, with 21 bases between the two ends. Looked up from germline, CDR1 is ENHRY and CDR2 is SYGVKD. The chain's CDR3 is CAIWRGQGKGDTQYF. CDR3 bases: TGTGCCATCTGGCGTGGTCAGGGGAAGGGGGATACGCAGTATTTT.

This clone is a singleton in its sample. The V gene is TRBV3-1 (or the pseudogene TRBV3-2), the J gene TRBJ2-1; 10 bases are a match to TRBD2. Trimming took 5 bases from V and 5 from J; bases not matched to a gene: 9. Germline CDR1 is LGHDT and CDR2 is YNNKEL (reference sequence). This CDR3 comprises 16 residues. This chain's CDR3 is CASSDAGTSVDNEQFF. The CDR3 DNA reads as TGTGCCAGCAGCGATGCCGGGACTAGCGTGGACAATGAGCAGTTCTTC.

The CDR3 reads CASSDASGYTGELFF. CDR3 DNA: TGCGCCAGCAGTGATGCTAGCGGCTACACCGGGGAGCTGTTTTTT. This rearrangement joins TRBV10-2 to TRBJ2-2, with 7 bases fitting TRBD2. Germline assignment: CDR1 WSHSY and CDR2 SAAADI. The CDR3 extends over 15 amino acids. After removal of 3 bases from V and 3 bases from J, the junction contained 4 bases not matched to a gene.

The chain employs TRBV12-3 or TRBV12-4 and TRBJ2-1; the match to TRBD2 covers 7 bases. The CDR3 covers 13 residues. With V trimmed by 3 bases and J by 10 bases, 6 bases remained unmatched. The CDR3 spells CASSFVREGEQFF. In DNA, the CDR3 is TGTGCCAGCAGTTTCGTCAGGGAGGGCGAGCAGTTCTTC.

The CDR3 DNA is TGTGCCAGCAGTGTAGACAGGGGACGGGGAGGCTACACCTTC. It translates to CASSVDRGRGGYTF. The chain joins TRBV28 to TRBJ1-2, with 8 bases fitting TRBD1. V lost 5 bases and J lost 8; bases outside the gene matches: 10. The V gene's germline CDR1 is MDHEN and CDR2 SYDVKM. CDR3 size: 14 residues.

CDR3 region: CASSWDRRDGYTF. In DNA form, the CDR3 reads TGCGCCAGCAGCTGGGACAGAAGAGATGGCTACACCTTC. V is TRBV5-1 and J is TRBJ1-2, with TRBD1 matching 7 bases. The CDR3 sequence is 13 residues long. Germline trimming cut 3 bases from V and 6 bases from J; bases unmatched to any gene: 5. Per the germline V gene, CDR1 is SGHRS and CDR2 is YFSETQ. Using reference TRBV5-1 and TRBJ1-2 for the parts outside the CDR3, the full variable domain is KAGVTQTPRYLIKTRGQQVTLSCSPISGHRSVSWYQQTPGQGLQFLFEYFSETQRNKGNFPGRFSGRQFSNSRSEMNVSTLELGDSALYLCASSWDRRDGYTFGSGTRLTVV.

The chain has TRBV28 and TRBJ2-2; 9 bases map to TRBD1. The CDR3 spans 16 residues. V trimming: 5 bases; J trimming: 4 bases; junction bases outside the gene matches: 8. CDR1 and CDR2 (germline): MDHEN, SYDVKM. The CDR3 reads CASSPGQGRITGELFF. CDR3 DNA sequence: TGTGCCAGCAGTCCGGGACAGGGCCGTATCACCGGGGAGCTGTTTTTT. Complete variable domain (other parts from reference TRBV28 and TRBJ2-2): DVKVTQSSRYLVKRTGEKVFLECVQDMDHENMFWYRQDPGLGLRLIYFSYDVKMKEKGDIPEGYSVSREKKERFSLILESASTNQTSMYLCASSPGQGRITGELFFGEGSRLTVL.

The CDR3 DNA is TGTGCCAGCAGTGAGGGGCTAGCGGGCTCGAGAGAGCAGTTCTTC. This encodes CASSEGLAGSREQFF. This chain links TRBV6-4 with TRBJ2-1, with TRBD2 matching 8 bases. The V segment lost 3 bases and the J segment 10 bases; nucleotides outside the gene matches: 11. Germline V gene data show CDR1 as MRHNA and CDR2 as SNTAGT. The CDR3 runs 15 residues.

V gene TRBV29-1 combines with J gene TRBJ1-2; D gene unclear. Germline CDR1 SQVTM, CDR2 ANQGSEA. V was cut by 2 bases and J by 5 bases, with 9 bases left in between. The CDR3 is made up of 12 amino acids. In DNA form, the CDR3 reads TGCAGCGTTGAAACAGATTTTTATGGCTACACCTTC. It translates to CSVETDFYGYTF.

The rearrangement joins TRBV13 to TRBJ1-2; a possible D gene is TRBD1 (5 bases). The germline CDR1 and CDR2 sequences are PRHDT and FYEKMQ (reference sequence). The CDR3 has 15 amino acids. Trimming left V 3 bases short and J 0 bases short, with 11 bases between. The chain's CDR3 is CASSLEGRPNYGYTF. In nucleotides, the CDR3 is TGTGCCAGCAGCTTGGAGGGGAGACCTAACTATGGCTACACCTTC. The full variable domain, its missing parts supplied by reference TRBV13 and TRBJ1-2, is AAGVIQSPRHLIKEKRETATLKCYPIPRHDTVYWYQQGPGQDPQFLISFYEKMQSDKGSIPDRFSAQQFSDYHSELNMSSLELGDSALYFCASSLEGRPNYGYTFGSGTRLTVV.

V usage is TRBV11-2 and J usage is TRBJ1-1; D possibly corresponds to TRBD1 (5 bases). The CDR3 is 13 residues long. The germline V and J ends were trimmed by 4 bases and 5 bases, with 11 bases remaining between them. Looked up from germline, CDR1 is SGHAT and CDR2 is FQNNGV. In nucleotides, the CDR3 is TGTGCCAGCAGCTCGGGGAGGGGTACTGAAGCTTTCTTT. Encoded protein: CASSSGRGTEAFF.

This clone appeared a few times. The CDR3 DNA is TGTGCCAGCAGCCAAGCCACAGGGGTTAGCTATGGCTACACCTTC. Its translation: CASSQATGVSYGYTF. The rearrangement links TRBV14 to TRBJ1-2; 7 bases line up with TRBD1. Germline V gives CDR1 SGHDN, CDR2 FVKESK. The CDR3 totals 15 residues. V trimming: 1 base; J trimming: 4 bases; junction bases outside the gene matches: 6.

This chain links TRBV6-5 with TRBJ2-7; no definite D call. Germline lookup yields CDR1 MNHEY and CDR2 SVGAGI. This CDR3 contains 15 residues. Trimming took off 0 bases at V and 2 bases at J, with 11 bases between the two ends. CDR3 protein: CASSYSFRATYEQYF. In DNA, the CDR3 is TGTGCCAGCAGTTACTCGTTTCGCGCGACCTACGAGCAGTACTTC.

The chain uses TRBV4-2 and TRBJ2-2; TRBD2 matches 13 bases. The CDR3 runs 17 residues. After removal of 4 bases from V and 3 bases from J, the junction contained 5 bases not matched to a gene. Germline lookup yields CDR1 LGHNA and CDR2 YNFKEQ. CDR3: CASSPALAGGDTGELFF. The CDR3 DNA follows: TGTGCCAGCAGCCCTGCACTAGCGGGAGGGGACACCGGGGAGCTGTTTTTT.

This chain links TRBV5-6 with TRBJ2-1; D might be TRBD1 (5 bases). There are 16 residues in the CDR3. The V gene's germline CDR1 is SGHDT and CDR2 YYEEEE. V gave up 0 bases and J gave up 4 bases, with 14 bases separating them. The CDR3 region is CASSLVQGNLYNEQFF. CDR3 nucleotide sequence: TGTGCCAGCAGCTTGGTCCAGGGAAACCTTTACAATGAGCAGTTCTTC. Combining the CDR3 with reference TRBV5-6 and TRBJ2-1 gives the whole variable domain DAGVTQSPTHLIKTRGQQVTLRCSPKSGHDTVSWYQQALGQGPQFIFQYYEEEERQRGNFPDRFSGHQFPNYSSELNVNALLLGDSALYLCASSLVQGNLYNEQFFGPGTRLTVL.

The rearrangement links TRBV25-1 to TRBJ1-2; the D gene is possibly TRBD1 (5 bases). The CDR3 is 15 amino acids. CDR1 and CDR2 from the germline V gene are MGHDK and SYGVNS. V lost 1 base and J 8 bases, leaving 17 bases between the germline ends. In nucleotides, the CDR3 is TGTGCCAGCAGTGAATCGTTAGGGGAAGTTGGCGGCTACACCTTC. Protein: CASSESLGEVGGYTF.

Comment on this clone: Mismatch with germline at one junction end may stem from a read error. V usage is TRBV13 and J usage is TRBJ1-1, with TRBD1 matching 11 bases. The V gene's germline CDR1 is PRHDT and CDR2 FYEKMQ (reference sequence). This CDR3 region has 16 residues. CDR3 DNA sequence: TGTGCCAGCAGCCTAGGACAGGGGGCTATGAACACTGAAGCTTTCTTT. This sequence encodes CASSLGQGAMNTEAFF. The full variable domain, in which reference TRBV13 and TRBJ1-1 provide the parts outside the CDR3, is AAGVIQSPRHLIKEKRETATLKCYPIPRHDTVYWYQQGPGQDPQFLISFYEKMQSDKGSIPDRFSAQQFSDYHSELNMSSLELGDSALYFCASSLGQGAMNTEAFFGQGTRLTVV.